The clone carrying this TCR beta chain was picked up a small number of times. The antigen is undetermined. One end of the junction varies from germline; a read error may be responsible. Each CDR3 protein is one row after TCRdb ran MiXCR on the reads. There are approximately 190,000 distinct CDR3 sequences in the sample; about 30% occur only once, and 31% lies in the top ten. These data originate in a study of T cell repertoires in cytomegalovirus infection. Study in general: It can be stated that public TCR beta signatures indicated CMV infection as well as a matching HLA type. General study results and limits: Cumulative public TCR beta family frequency identified CMV carriers with the relevant HLA. HLA-C-restricted CMV clonotypes gave the most frequent clonotype in two of eight donors.

The source material was PBMCs. This clonotype originated in a human donor in good health (CMV status not recorded). Some clones in this sample may be carry-over from other donors' samples.

Here the CDR3 reads CASSKGGGLMDTQYF. For the CDR3, the DNA is TGTGCTAGCAGCAAAGGGGGGGGCCTAATGGATACGCAGTATTTT. The chain joins TRBV7-7 to TRBJ2-3; D possibly corresponds to TRBD2 (7 bases). The CDR3 contains 15 residues. Germline V gene data show CDR1 as SSHAT and CDR2 as FNYEAQ (reference sequence). The complete variable domain, with remaining parts taken from reference TRBV7-7 and TRBJ2-3, reads GAGVSQSPRYKVTKRGQDVTLRCDPISSHATLYWYQQALGQGPEFLTYFNYEAQPDKSGLPSDRFSAERPEGSISTLTIQRTEQRDSAMYRCASSKGGGLMDTQYFGPGTRLTVL.